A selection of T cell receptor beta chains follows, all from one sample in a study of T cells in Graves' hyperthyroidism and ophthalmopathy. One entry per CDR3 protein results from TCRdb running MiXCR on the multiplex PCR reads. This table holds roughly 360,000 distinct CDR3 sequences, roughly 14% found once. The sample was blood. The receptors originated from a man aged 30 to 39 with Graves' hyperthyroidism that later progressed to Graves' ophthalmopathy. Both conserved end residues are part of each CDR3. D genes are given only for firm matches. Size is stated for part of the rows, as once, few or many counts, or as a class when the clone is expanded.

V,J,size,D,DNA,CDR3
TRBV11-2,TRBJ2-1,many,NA,TGTGCCAGCAGCTTAGATCTAAGAGAGGAGAAGCAGTTCTTC,CASSLDLREEKQFF
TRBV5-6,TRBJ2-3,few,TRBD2,TGTGCCAGCAGCTTCCCTAGCGGGGGTGTCGGAGATACGCAGTATTTT,CASSFPSGGVGDTQYF
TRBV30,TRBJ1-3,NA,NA,TGTGCCTTGGGGACGGATCTTTCTGGAAACACCATATATTTT,CALGTDLSGNTIYF
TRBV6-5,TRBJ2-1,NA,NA,TGTGCCAGCAGTTATAGGAGGGGGGCGGACAATGAGCAGTTCTTC,CASSYRRGADNEQFF
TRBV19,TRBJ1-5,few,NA,TGTGCCAGTAGTACCCTCATGAATAGCAATCAGCCCCAGCATTTT,CASSTLMNSNQPQHF
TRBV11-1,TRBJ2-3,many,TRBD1,TGTGCCAGCAGCTCCCTAACGACAGGGTGGGGCACAGATACGCAGTATTTT,CASSSLTTGWGTDTQYF
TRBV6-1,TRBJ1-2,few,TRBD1,TGTGCCAGCAGACAAGGGACAGGCGCTTATGGCTACACCTTC,CASRQGTGAYGYTF
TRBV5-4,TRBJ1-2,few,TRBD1,TGTGCCAGCAGCTTACGACAGGGTTATGGCTACACCTTC,CASSLRQGYGYTF
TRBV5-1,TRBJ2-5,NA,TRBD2,TGCGCCAGCAGCTTGGAGCCTAGCGGGGGGGCCTGGGAGACCCAGTACTTC,CASSLEPSGGAWETQYF
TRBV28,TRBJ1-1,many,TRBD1,TGTGCCAGCTTCCAGGGGGCCCCGAACACTGAAGCTTTCTTT,CASFQGAPNTEAFF
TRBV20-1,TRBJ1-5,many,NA,TGCAGTGCTTTGGCGGGGGGGCTGGACCAGCCCCAGCATTTT,CSALAGGLDQPQHF
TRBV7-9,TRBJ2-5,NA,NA,TGTGCCAGCAGCTTAGTCGTAAGGGAGACCCAGTACTTC,CASSLVVRETQYF
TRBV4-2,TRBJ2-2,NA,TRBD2,TGTGCCAGCAGCCAAGAGGCGGGGGGGAACACCGGGGAGCTGTTTTTT,CASSQEAGGNTGELFF
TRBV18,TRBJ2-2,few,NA,TGTGCCAGCTCACAGACGGTGAACACCGGGGAGCTGTTTTTT,CASSQTVNTGELFF
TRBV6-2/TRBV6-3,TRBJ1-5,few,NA,TGTGCCAGCAGCTTACTAGGGCTTAGCAATCAGCCCCAGCATTTT,CASSLLGLSNQPQHF
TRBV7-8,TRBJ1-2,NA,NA,TGTGCCAGCAGCTTAGAGTACCAGGGCGTTTACTATGGCTACACCTTC,CASSLEYQGVYYGYTF
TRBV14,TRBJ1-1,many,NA,TGTGCCAGCAGCACCCAGGGGTCCACTGAAGCTTTCTTT,CASSTQGSTEAFF
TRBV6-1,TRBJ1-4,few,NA,TGTGCCAGCAGTTATGTGGGGGAAGGCGAAAAACTGTTTTTT,CASSYVGEGEKLFF
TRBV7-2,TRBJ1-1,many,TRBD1,TGTGCCAGCAGCGCCCTCGACAGGGACGCCGAAGCTTTCTTT,CASSALDRDAEAFF
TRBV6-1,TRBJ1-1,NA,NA,TGTGCCAGCAAGGGGAACGAAGCTGAAGCTTTCTTT,CASKGNEAEAFF